This is a list of T cell receptor beta chains from one sample in a study of human T cells and chemical hapten exposure. A single record per CDR3 protein comes from TCRdb applying MiXCR to the RACE reads. The table records some 120,000 distinct CDR3 sequences, about 9% of them present only once. Sequencing input: whole blood. The receptors stem from a male donor in good health. Some clones in this sample may be carry-over from other donors' samples. Each CDR3 is given with its conserved first and last residue. Each record gives: D gene, J gene, clone size, V gene, CDR3 DNA, CDR3 protein. The D gene is left open where the match is weak. The size entry is marked missing in some rows and otherwise reads once, few, many or a size class.

.,TRBJ1-2,few,TRBV11-2,TGTGCCAGCAGCCCAGGGGTCTATGGCTACACCTTC,CASSPGVYGYTF
.,TRBJ2-7,few,TRBV29-1,TGCAGCGTTGAAGACAGTGACGAGCAGTACTTC,CSVEDSDEQYF
.,TRBJ2-2,few,TRBV6-5,TGTGCCAGCAGTTACTCTCGAGGGGGAGGACGGTCGAACACCGGGGAGCTGTTTTTT,CASSYSRGGGRSNTGELFF
.,TRBJ2-2,few,TRBV9,TGTGCCAGCAGCGAGGGGACCTTGCTTGCAGGGGAGCTGTTTTTT,CASSEGTLLAGELFF
TRBD2,TRBJ2-1,many,TRBV18,TGTGCCAGCTCACCCAGGACTAGAACGGACAATGAGCAGTTCTTC,CASSPRTRTDNEQFF
.,TRBJ1-5,.,TRBV9,TGTGCCAGCAGCGAGGCCCCCGGCAGGTTCAATCAGCCCCAGCATTTT,CASSEAPGRFNQPQHF
TRBD2,TRBJ2-1,many,TRBV10-3,TGTGCCTCCCTAGATCCGGGACTAGCGGGGGGGGGTCAGTTCTTC,CASLDPGLAGGGQFF
TRBD1,TRBJ2-7,.,TRBV7-6,TGTGCCAGCAGCTTAGAATTACGACAGGGGGACGAGCAGTACTTC,CASSLELRQGDEQYF
TRBD1,TRBJ2-7,few,TRBV18,TGTGCCAGCTCACCCCAGACAGGGAACTCCTACGAGCAGTACTTC,CASSPQTGNSYEQYF
TRBD2,TRBJ2-4,many,TRBV6-1,TGTGCCAGCACCCGGGCAGGGACTAGCGGGTTAGCCAAAAACATTCAGTACTTC,CASTRAGTSGLAKNIQYF
.,TRBJ2-2,few,TRBV19,TGTGCCAGTCAGATAGGGACGTTAGACTCCGGGGAGCTGTTTTTT,CASQIGTLDSGELFF
.,TRBJ2-3,.,TRBV13,TGTGCCAGCAGCTTACGCCCTGGTGACTCAACAGATACGCAGTATTTT,CASSLRPGDSTDTQYF
TRBD2,TRBJ2-5,many,TRBV4-1,TGCGCCAGCAGCCAAGTGGGAGCGGGAGTTCTGCACTTC,CASSQVGAGVLHF
TRBD1,TRBJ1-4,.,TRBV27,TGTGCCAGCAGTTCCCGGACAGGGGTAAATGAAAAACTGTTTTTT,CASSSRTGVNEKLFF
.,TRBJ1-6,few,TRBV7-9,TGTGCCAGCAGCTTAGGACAGAGCTCCTATAATTCACCCCTCCACTTT,CASSLGQSSYNSPLHF
.,TRBJ2-7,many,TRBV21-1,TGTGCCAGCAGCAAAGCCAACCGACGCCTCAGCTCCTACGAGCAGTACTTC,CASSKANRRLSSYEQYF
.,TRBJ1-1,many,TRBV20-1,TGCAGTGCTAGGTTAGTTGCGAGGAGCGGGAACCCTGAAGCTTTCTTT,CSARLVARSGNPEAFF
.,TRBJ2-3,.,TRBV7-9,TGTGCCAGCAGCTTAGCGCCAGAAGCAGATACGCAGTATTTT,CASSLAPEADTQYF
.,TRBJ2-2,few,TRBV12-3/TRBV12-4,TGTGCCAGCAGTTTATTATTCCAGTCCGGGGAGCTGTTTTTT,CASSLLFQSGELFF
.,TRBJ2-7,few,TRBV29-1,TGCAGCGCCCGGTCCCCGACCTACGAGCAGTACTTC,CSARSPTYEQYF
.,TRBJ2-2,.,TRBV2,TGTGCCAGCCTCGGCGAAGGGTCTTGGGGGAACACCGGGGAGCTGTTTTTT,CASLGEGSWGNTGELFF
.,TRBJ2-3,many,TRBV14,TGTGCCAGCAGCCAAGGGACCGGACTGAACACAGATACGCAGTATTTT,CASSQGTGLNTDTQYF
.,TRBJ2-2,few,TRBV12-3/TRBV12-4,TGTGCCAGCAGTTTCGGTAGACATACGAACACCGGGGAGCTGTTTTTT,CASSFGRHTNTGELFF
.,TRBJ2-1,many,TRBV24-1,TGTGCCACCAGTGATTTTACTGAGCAGTTCTTC,CATSDFTEQFF
TRBD1,TRBJ2-3,.,TRBV13,TGTGCCAGCAGCGCACCGGGACAGGAGCGTAGGGATAGCACAGATACGCAGTATTTT,CASSAPGQERRDSTDTQYF
TRBD1,TRBJ1-2,few,TRBV9,TGTGCCAGCAGCCGGGACAGGGAAAACTATGGCTACACCTTC,CASSRDRENYGYTF
.,TRBJ2-1,.,TRBV15,TGTGCCACCAGCAGAGAGAGGGCCTACAATGAGCAGTTCTTC,CATSRERAYNEQFF
.,TRBJ1-1,many,TRBV5-6,TGTGCCAGCAGCTTTTCCCCGGGCCCTATGAACACTGAAGCTTTCTTT,CASSFSPGPMNTEAFF
TRBD2,TRBJ2-5,.,TRBV10-3,TGTGCCATCAGTGTTGCGGGGGTCGGAGAGACCCAGTACTTC,CAISVAGVGETQYF
TRBD2,TRBJ2-3,.,TRBV19,TGTGCCAGTAGTATCCTCTGGACTAGCGGAACAGATACGCAGTATTTT,CASSILWTSGTDTQYF
.,TRBJ2-7,.,TRBV2,TGTGCCAGCTCCCGCCAAGGGGGGGGGATAGAGGAGCAGTACTTC,CASSRQGGGIEEQYF
.,TRBJ2-1,.,TRBV7-7,TGTGCCAGCAGCCCGCTGGAGGGCCCGGAGAATGAGCAGTTCTTC,CASSPLEGPENEQFF
TRBD2,TRBJ2-1,few,TRBV7-3,TGTGCCAGCAGCTTAATTGCGGGGGGGCCGAGCAATGAGCAGTTCTTC,CASSLIAGGPSNEQFF
.,TRBJ2-2,many,TRBV21-1,TGTGCCAGCAGCAAAGCTTGCTCAACCGGGACTGATAACACCGGGGAGCTGTTTTTT,CASSKACSTGTDNTGELFF
.,TRBJ2-3,few,TRBV24-1,TGTGCCACCAGTGGAGGGGCCCCAGATACGCAGTATTTT,CATSGGAPDTQYF
.,TRBJ2-5,.,TRBV15,TGTGCCACCAGCGCTTGCAGGGGATGGCAAGAGACCCAGTACTTC,CATSACRGWQETQYF
.,TRBJ2-1,.,TRBV6-6,TGTGCCAGCAGTTACTCGAAGGGGGATGAGCAGTTCTTC,CASSYSKGDEQFF
.,TRBJ1-3,.,TRBV7-9,TGTGCCAGCAGCTTACAGGGGTCTGGAAACACCATATATTTT,CASSLQGSGNTIYF
TRBD2,TRBJ2-1,many,TRBV10-3,TGTGCCACCGAGGGGAAAGCGGGGGACCCCTACAATGAGCAGTTCTTC,CATEGKAGDPYNEQFF
TRBD2,TRBJ2-3,few,TRBV14,TGTGCCAGCAGCCAAGATCCCCATAAGCGGGGGCCTAGTACAGATACGCAGTATTTT,CASSQDPHKRGPSTDTQYF
TRBD1,TRBJ1-6,few,TRBV7-8,TGTGCCAGCAGCTCCTCAGGGGGAAGAAATTCACCCCTCCACTTT,CASSSSGGRNSPLHF
.,TRBJ2-3,.,TRBV5-6,TGTGCCAGCAGCTTGTTACAAACAATTGATACGCAGTATTTT,CASSLLQTIDTQYF
.,TRBJ1-1,few,TRBV4-3,TGCGCCAGCAGCCAAGCCTCCATGCTCGCCCACACTGAAGCTTTCTTT,CASSQASMLAHTEAFF
.,TRBJ1-2,many,TRBV6-1,TGTGCCAGCAGTGAAGATGCGGGGTGGGCTAACTATGGCTACACCTTC,CASSEDAGWANYGYTF
.,TRBJ2-1,.,TRBV4-2,TGTGCCAGCAGCCAAGGAGTGGGAGAGGGGCAGTTCTTC,CASSQGVGEGQFF
.,TRBJ1-2,many,TRBV7-9,TGTGCCAGCAGCTTAGAGGCAGGTGGGACTGGCGGCTACACCTTC,CASSLEAGGTGGYTF
.,TRBJ2-2,.,TRBV2,TGTGTCAGCAAGTGGGCCGAGACCGGGGAGCTGTTTTTT,CVSKWAETGELFF
TRBD1,TRBJ1-5,.,TRBV12-3/TRBV12-4,TGTGCCAGCAGTTTATCGGACAGGGCCTGGGATCAGCCCCAGCATTTT,CASSLSDRAWDQPQHF
TRBD2,TRBJ2-7,.,TRBV3-1,TGTGCCAGCAGCCACTGGGCTAGCGGGAGGGCCAAGACCTACGAGCAGTACTTC,CASSHWASGRAKTYEQYF